Listed here are 15 T cell receptor beta chains from one sample, sequenced in a study of T cells after yellow fever vaccination. Each CDR3 protein gets one entry after TCRdb re-called the 5' RACE reads with MiXCR. The sample records 300,000 to 400,000 distinct CDR3 sequences, under 15% being singletons. This specimen was CD4+ T cells sorted from PBMCs, taken 15 days after the yellow fever booster vaccination. The receptors were sampled from a man between 18 and 35 years old who received the YFV17D yellow fever vaccine.

This clonotype was observed many times. The chain employs TRBV2 and TRBJ2-2; the D is unclear. CDR3 length: 13 amino acids. CDR1 and CDR2 (germline): SNHLY, FYNNEI. V lost 6 bases and J 2 bases, leaving 7 bases between the germline ends. CDR3: CASSAPNTGELFF. In DNA, the CDR3 is TGTGCCAGCAGCGCCCCTAACACCGGGGAGCTGTTTTTT.

This chain uses TRBV5-1 with TRBJ2-1; a weak D match, TRBD1 (6 bases). The CDR3 is 12 residues long. Germline V CDR1 and CDR2: SGHRS, YFSETQ. V lost 4 bases to trimming and J lost 9 bases, with 11 bases between them. In DNA, the CDR3 is TGCGCCAGCAGCGACCAGGGGTTTGAGCAGTTCTTC. This codes for CASSDQGFEQFF. Full variable domain (rest looked up from reference TRBV5-1 and TRBJ2-1): KAGVTQTPRYLIKTRGQQVTLSCSPISGHRSVSWYQQTPGQGLQFLFEYFSETQRNKGNFPGRFSGRQFSNSRSEMNVSTLELGDSALYLCASSDQGFEQFFGPGTRLTVL.

The chain joins TRBV5-1 to TRBJ1-1, with D possibly being TRBD1 (6 bases). This CDR3 has 14 residues. Germline V CDR1 and CDR2: SGHRS, YFSETQ. V was pared by 3 bases and J by 5 bases, with 14 bases between. As DNA, the CDR3 is TGCGCCAGCAGCTCCCAGGAGGGGGGAACTGAAGCTTTCTTT. Its protein product is CASSSQEGGTEAFF.

The V call is TRBV3-1, the J call TRBJ1-5; unclear D gene. The CDR3 has 13 amino acids. V gave up 4 bases and J gave up 5 bases, with 9 bases separating them. The V gene's germline CDR1 is LGHDT and CDR2 YNNKEL (reference sequence). The CDR3: CASSRSRDQPQHF. The CDR3 bases are TGTGCCAGCAGCCGATCTAGGGATCAGCCCCAGCATTTT.

This clonotype was picked up a small number of times. This chain links TRBV2 with TRBJ2-1; TRBD2 agrees at 10 bases. The CDR3 is 17 amino acids. Germline V gene sequence: CDR1 SNHLY, CDR2 FYNNEI. Germline trimming cut 6 bases from V and 6 bases from J; bases unmatched to any gene: 14. CDR3 nucleotide sequence: TGTGCCAGCAGCCGGGGGAAACTAGCGGGGTTTCTCAATGAGCAGTTCTTC. Amino acids: CASSRGKLAGFLNEQFF.

J is TRBJ2-1 and V is TRBV5-1; D ambiguous. CDR1 SGHRS and CDR2 YFSETQ come from the germline V gene. This CDR3 has 15 residues. Trimming removed 2 bases at V and 0 bases at J, with 9 bases between. The CDR3 DNA reads TGCGCCAGCAGCTTTACGGAGAGCTCCTACAATGAGCAGTTCTTC. Its protein is CASSFTESSYNEQFF.

This clonotype was found a few times. The chain couples TRBV6-1 to TRBJ1-2; unclear D gene. CDR1 and CDR2 from the germline V gene are MNHNS and SASEGT. The CDR3 sequence is 16 residues long. The V end lost 1 base, the J end lost 6 bases, and 18 bases lay between the germline ends. The CDR3 protein is CASSEVGSGLDDGYTF. The DNA for the CDR3 is TGTGCCAGCAGTGAAGTGGGGTCCGGGTTAGACGATGGCTACACCTTC.

The chain employs TRBV5-1 and TRBJ1-5; unclear D gene. The CDR3 covers 14 residues. Germline CDR1 is SGHRS and CDR2 is YFSETQ. V was trimmed by 3 bases and J by 2 bases, leaving 9 bases between them. As DNA, the CDR3 is TGCGCCAGCAGCTCGGATGGCGGCAATCAGCCCCAGCATTTT. Protein sequence: CASSSDGGNQPQHF.

This clonotype was counted only a few times. The gene calls are TRBV5-5 and TRBJ2-2; D remains unclear. The V and J ends lost 4 bases and 1 base respectively, with 11 bases between them. CDR3 size: 15 residues. CDR1 is SGHKS, CDR2 YYEKEE, per germline (reference sequence). The DNA of the CDR3 is TGTGCCAGCAGCAGCCAAGGTTTGAACACCGGGGAGCTGTTTTTT. Translating gives CASSSQGLNTGELFF.

The rearrangement links TRBV7-2 to TRBJ2-7, with D maybe TRBD1 (5 bases). Trimming left V 2 bases short and J 5 bases short, with 13 bases between. Germline CDR1 is SGHTA and CDR2 is FQGNSA. CDR3 size: 14 residues. CDR3: CASSLPGRVHEQYF. CDR3 nucleotides: TGTGCCAGCAGCTTACCGGGCAGGGTTCACGAGCAGTACTTC.

This chain connects TRBV7-2 to TRBJ1-4, with D tentatively TRBD1 (5 bases). With 2 bases removed from V and 7 bases from J, the gap between germline ends came to 11 bases. CDR3 length: 14 residues. The germline V gene has CDR1 SGHTA and CDR2 FQGNSA. The CDR3 is CASSLFGGTEKLFF. The DNA of the CDR3 is TGTGCCAGCAGCTTATTCGGGGGTACTGAAAAACTGTTTTTT.

This clonotype has more than one count but fewer than ten. The gene calls are TRBV7-2 and TRBJ2-7; no definite D call. V was pared by 5 bases and J by 3 bases, with 14 bases between. Germline CDR1 SGHTA, CDR2 FQGNSA. The CDR3 contains 14 residues. The CDR3 DNA reads as TGTGCCAGCAGCCCCCGGCGGAGTCTCTACGAGCAGTACTTC. This gives the protein CASSPRRSLYEQYF.

This clonotype appeared a few times. The genes are TRBV9 and TRBJ1-2; D is unclear. The CDR3 covers 13 residues. The germline gives CDR1 SGDLS, CDR2 YYNGEE. The V and J ends lost 4 bases and 4 bases respectively, with 11 bases between them. DNA for the CDR3: TGTGCCAGCAGCCTAAGGCAGTCCTATGGCTACACCTTC. Its translation is CASSLRQSYGYTF.

The chain couples TRBV7-2 to TRBJ1-2; D remains ambiguous. This CDR3 has 14 amino acids. Trimming took off 6 bases at V and 0 bases at J, with 11 bases between the two ends. The germline CDR1 and CDR2 sequences are SGHTA and FQGNSA. CDR3 region: CASRSKGTNYGYTF. The CDR3 coding sequence is TGTGCCAGCAGATCGAAAGGGACTAACTATGGCTACACCTTC. Drawing the rest from reference TRBV7-2 and TRBJ1-2, the complete variable domain is GAGVSQSPSNKVTEKGKDVELRCDPISGHTALYWYRQSLGQGLEFLIYFQGNSAPDKSGLPSDRFSAERTGGSVSTLTIQRTQQEDSAVYLCASRSKGTNYGYTFGSGTRLTVV.

This clonotype was observed a few times. This chain connects TRBV6-6 to TRBJ2-5, with 11 bases lining up with TRBD2. V trimming: 1 base; J trimming: 5 bases; junction bases outside the gene matches: 9. This CDR3 region has 17 residues. Germline CDR1 reads MNHNY; CDR2 reads SVGAGI (reference sequence). CDR3 DNA: TGTGCCAGCAGTTACTGGGAAATTAGCGGGGGGGCGGAGACCCAGTACTTC. Translation: CASSYWEISGGAETQYF.